One and the same sample provided the 2 T cell receptor beta chains below, sequenced in a study of OX40 agonist ivuxolimab in advanced cancers. Profiling relied on immunoSEQ multiplex PCR, and the TCRdb table lists in-frame clones only, not all of them. The sample gives 65,000 to 80,000 clones, 87% of which show up once; roughly 0.22% is in the top ten. Specimen: CD4+ or CD8+ T cells sorted from blood, collected in a trial of the OX40 agonist ivuxolimab. Receptors were obtained from an adult with an advanced solid tumor such as melanoma, head and neck, liver or kidney cancer.

This chain joins TRBV5-1 and TRBJ2-2; 10 bases agree with TRBD1. The CDR3 length is 15 residues. Germline V lookup: CDR1 SGHRS, CDR2 YFSETQ. Trimming cost V 4 bases and J 6 bases; bases outside gene matches: 6. DNA for the CDR3: TGCGCCAGCAGCCCTGGGACAGGGGTCGCCGGGGAGCTGTTTTTT. Amino acid sequence: CASSPGTGVAGELFF.

This CDR3 is CASSHKQDYQETQYF. CDR3 sequence (DNA): TGCGCCAGCAGCCATAAACAGGACTATCAAGAGACCCAGTACTTC. The gene calls are TRBV4-1 and TRBJ2-5, with D possibly being TRBD2 (6 bases). V dropped 3 bases and J dropped 2 bases, with 13 bases sitting between them. The CDR3 extends over 15 amino acids. CDR1 and CDR2 (germline): MGHRA, YSYEKL.